The rows below give T cell receptor beta chains drawn from one sample of a study of T cells in localized non-small cell lung cancer. Measured with immunoSEQ multiplex PCR; TCRdb has only the in-frame clones, and not every one. Here the sample spans approximately 30,000 clones, approximately 84% being singletons. This sample comprised peripheral blood, obtained before any cancer treatment. The receptors were sampled from a male donor older than 55 with stage III lung adenocarcinoma. Both conserved end residues are part of each CDR3. The D gene is left open where the match is weak. Where a row states a size, it is once, few, many or the class of an expanded clone; other rows omit it.

DNA,CDR3,V,size,length,D,J
TGTGCCAGCAGCCAAGCCCCCGGTGGCCCCTACGAGCAGTACTTC,CASSQAPGGPYEQYF,TRBV14,-,15,-,TRBJ2-7
TGTGCCTGGAGTCTCGGTCTATCTTCTAACTATGGCTACACCTTC,CAWSLGLSSNYGYTF,TRBV30,-,15,-,TRBJ1-2
TGTGCCAGCAGCTTGGGTAGAGAAAACACCGGGGAGCTGTTTTTT,CASSLGRENTGELFF,TRBV5-4,-,15,-,TRBJ2-2
TGCAGCGTTGAAGAGGGGTACAGGGAGACTGGCTACACCTTC,CSVEEGYRETGYTF,TRBV29-1,few,14,-,TRBJ1-2
TGTGCCAGCAGCTTAGCGCAGGGGTATGGCTACACCTTC,CASSLAQGYGYTF,TRBV7-2,-,13,-,TRBJ1-2
TGTGCCAGCTCACCCAACCTCAGGACAGGGGCCTCTGAAGCTTTCTTT,CASSPNLRTGASEAFF,TRBV18,-,16,TRBD1,TRBJ1-1
TGTGCCAGCAGCCTTCACACCGGGGAGCTGTTTTTT,CASSLHTGELFF,TRBV7-3,few,12,-,TRBJ2-2
TGTGCCAGCAGCTTGACGGTAAGAAGCAATCAGCCCCAGCATTTT,CASSLTVRSNQPQHF,TRBV7-2,-,15,-,TRBJ1-5
TGTGCCAGCAGCCCCGGTTCTTCCTACGAGCAGTACTTC,CASSPGSSYEQYF,TRBV6-5,-,13,-,TRBJ2-7
TGTGCCAGCAATGGCGGGGGGGCGGGTACTGAGCAGTTCTTC,CASNGGGAGTEQFF,TRBV2,-,14,TRBD2,TRBJ2-1
TGTGCCAGCACCTCTGAGCTTAACAATCAGCCCCAGCATTTT,CASTSELNNQPQHF,TRBV6-6,-,14,-,TRBJ1-5
TGTGCCAGTAGTACAGGACTCTTAAGCTCCTACAATGAGCAGTTCTTC,CASSTGLLSSYNEQFF,TRBV19,-,16,-,TRBJ2-1
TGTGCCAGCAGCTTACCCCCGACTAGTTCAGATACGCAGTATTTT,CASSLPPTSSDTQYF,TRBV7-2,-,15,-,TRBJ2-3
TGTGCCAGCAGAGGGACAGGGGTCACTGAAGCTTTCTTT,CASRGTGVTEAFF,TRBV2,-,13,TRBD1,TRBJ1-1
TGTGCCAGCAGCCTAGCCGGGACAGGGGACGGGACCCAGTACTTC,CASSLAGTGDGTQYF,TRBV5-4,-,15,TRBD1,TRBJ2-5
TGTGCCTGGAACGTAGGGGTTAGGAATCAGCCCCAGCATTTT,CAWNVGVRNQPQHF,TRBV30,-,14,-,TRBJ1-5
TGTGCCAGCAGCCCCACACAAGGATGGGAGACCCAGTACTTC,CASSPTQGWETQYF,TRBV5-4,-,14,-,TRBJ2-5
TGTGCCAGTAGTATAAGGCGCCAGGCGGGAGGTGGGGAGCTGTTTTTT,CASSIRRQAGGGELFF,TRBV19,-,16,TRBD2,TRBJ2-2
TGTGCCAGCAGGCGGGGGGCGCGGGAAAAACTGTTTTTT,CASRRGAREKLFF,TRBV6-5,-,13,-,TRBJ1-4
TGTGCCAGCAGTGAGTCGACATACGAGCAGTACTTC,CASSESTYEQYF,TRBV6-1,-,12,-,TRBJ2-7
TGTGCCAGCAGTGCATGGGGCTACACCTTC,CASSAWGYTF,TRBV28,-,10,-,TRBJ1-2
TGTGCCAGCTCACCTTTGACACTCTACGAGCAGTACTTC,CASSPLTLYEQYF,TRBV18,-,13,-,TRBJ2-7
TGTGCCAGCAGCACTGACAGGGTTTCTAGCACAGATACGCAGTATTTT,CASSTDRVSSTDTQYF,TRBV6-4,once,16,TRBD1,TRBJ2-3
TGTGCCAGCTCATCGACTAGCGGCCAAGAGACCCAGTACTTC,CASSSTSGQETQYF,TRBV18,-,14,TRBD2,TRBJ2-5
TGTGCCAGCAGGAATGCGGGGGCCCATTGGGGTGAAGCTTTCTTT,CASRNAGAHWGEAFF,TRBV6-5,-,15,-,TRBJ1-1
TGTGCCTGGACCGCCCGGGCCCCCGCGACCTATAATTCACCCCTCCACTTT,CAWTARAPATYNSPLHF,TRBV30,-,17,-,TRBJ1-6
TGTGCCAGCAGTTCCGGGACTAGCGGTTTCACAGATACGCAGTATTTT,CASSSGTSGFTDTQYF,TRBV28,once,16,TRBD2,TRBJ2-3
TGTGCCAGCTCTTTCAGTGGGGGCTATGTGGAGACCCAGTACTTC,CASSFSGGYVETQYF,TRBV9,once,15,-,TRBJ2-5
TGTGCCAGCAGCTCACCTTCAGCGGCACAACCAGATACGCAGTATTTT,CASSSPSAAQPDTQYF,TRBV6-6,-,16,-,TRBJ2-3
TGTGCCAGCAGCCGGGACATGGCGGCTTTCTTT,CASSRDMAAFF,TRBV2,-,11,-,TRBJ1-1
TGTGCCAGTTTTTCCGATTTCACAGATACGCAGTATTTT,CASFSDFTDTQYF,TRBV19,-,13,-,TRBJ2-3
TGTGCCAGCACCCCTGGTAGGCGCACAGATACGCAGTATTTT,CASTPGRRTDTQYF,TRBV21-1,-,14,-,TRBJ2-3
TGTGCCAGCGGACTAGCGGGACTTGGAGATACGCAGTATTTT,CASGLAGLGDTQYF,TRBV2,-,14,TRBD2,TRBJ2-3
TGTGCCAGCAGCCAGAGGGAGGCAACTAATGAAAAACTGTTTTTT,CASSQREATNEKLFF,TRBV21-1,once,15,-,TRBJ1-4
TGTGCCAGCAGTTTCCGACCCAACACCATATATTTT,CASSFRPNTIYF,TRBV28,-,12,-,TRBJ1-3
TGTGCCAGCAGCTTGACAGGGGTGTCTAATGAAAAACTGTTTTTT,CASSLTGVSNEKLFF,TRBV7-9,-,15,TRBD1,TRBJ1-4
TGTGCCAGCAGTTACTCCCACAGGGGCAATCAGCCCCAGCATTTT,CASSYSHRGNQPQHF,TRBV6-5,-,15,-,TRBJ1-5
TGTGCCAGCACCAAAGGGGGGACCCAGTACTTC,CASTKGGTQYF,TRBV7-9,-,11,-,TRBJ2-5
TGCGCCAGCAGCCCCCCGGGGAGGACAGCCTCTAACTATGGCTACACCTTC,CASSPPGRTASNYGYTF,TRBV4-1,-,17,-,TRBJ1-2
TGTGCCAGCAGTTCCGGGACTAGCGCGATTGAGCAGTTCTTC,CASSSGTSAIEQFF,TRBV7-2,-,14,TRBD2,TRBJ2-1
TGTGCCAGCAGTTCCGGTTTCGGGGGGAATGAGCAGTTCTTC,CASSSGFGGNEQFF,TRBV6-6,-,14,TRBD2,TRBJ2-1
TGTGCCAGCTCATTGGTCGCAGACTATAATTCACCCCTCCACTTT,CASSLVADYNSPLHF,TRBV18,-,15,-,TRBJ1-6
TGTGCCAGTAGCGGGACAGCAATCTTAGATTACACAGATACGCAGTATTTT,CASSGTAILDYTDTQYF,TRBV19,once,17,TRBD1,TRBJ2-3
TGTGCCAGCAGCCAGGACACAGGATCTACAAAACTGTTTTTT,CASSQDTGSTKLFF,TRBV14,-,14,-,TRBJ1-4
TGTGCCAGCTCACCACCGGCCAGGCTGAACACTGAAGCTTTCTTT,CASSPPARLNTEAFF,TRBV18,once,15,-,TRBJ1-1
TGCGCCAGCAGGCAAGCTAACTATGGCTACACCTTC,CASRQANYGYTF,TRBV5-1,once,12,-,TRBJ1-2
TGTGCCAGCTCACGATCAGGGAGGAACACTGAAGCTTTCTTT,CASSRSGRNTEAFF,TRBV18,-,14,-,TRBJ1-1
TGTGCCAGCAGGAGGACAGGGCGTGAAAAACTGTTTTTT,CASRRTGREKLFF,TRBV28,-,13,TRBD1,TRBJ1-4
TGTGCCAGTAGTACCCCCCTAAAGTCTCCGAACACTGAAGCTTTCTTT,CASSTPLKSPNTEAFF,TRBV19,-,16,-,TRBJ1-1
TGTGCCAGCAGCGCTGAAGGGTGGGAGACCCAGTACTTC,CASSAEGWETQYF,TRBV6-1,-,13,-,TRBJ2-5
TGTGCCAGCAGCTTAGGGTTTGGGACAGCTTCCTACAATGAGCAGTTCTTC,CASSLGFGTASYNEQFF,TRBV7-9,-,17,TRBD1,TRBJ2-1
TGTGCCAGCAGCCCGACAGACGCCCACACTGAAGCTTTCTTT,CASSPTDAHTEAFF,TRBV2,once,14,-,TRBJ1-1
TGTGCCAGCAGCTCGGGACAGACGAACACTGAAGCTTTCTTT,CASSSGQTNTEAFF,TRBV7-9,-,14,TRBD1,TRBJ1-1
TGTGCCATCAGTGGAGGGGCGCGCGGGAACACCGGGGAGCTGTTTTTT,CAISGGARGNTGELFF,TRBV10-3,-,16,-,TRBJ2-2
TGTGCCAGCACCTCTTCGGGACAGGGATTTCCCGGGGAGCTGTTTTTT,CASTSSGQGFPGELFF,TRBV6-6,-,16,TRBD1,TRBJ2-2